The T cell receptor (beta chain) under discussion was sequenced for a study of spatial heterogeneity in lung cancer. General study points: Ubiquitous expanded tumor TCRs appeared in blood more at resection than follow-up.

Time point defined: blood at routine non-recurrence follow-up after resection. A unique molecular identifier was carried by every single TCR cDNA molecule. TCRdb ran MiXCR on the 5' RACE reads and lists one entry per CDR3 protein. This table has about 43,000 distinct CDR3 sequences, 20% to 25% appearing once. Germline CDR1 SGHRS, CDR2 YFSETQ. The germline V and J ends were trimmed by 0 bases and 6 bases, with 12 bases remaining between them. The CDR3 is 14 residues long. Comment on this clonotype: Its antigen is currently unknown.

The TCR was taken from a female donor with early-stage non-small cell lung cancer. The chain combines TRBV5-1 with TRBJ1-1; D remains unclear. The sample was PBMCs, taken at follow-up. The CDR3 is CASSLGQVRAEAFF. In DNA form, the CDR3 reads TGCGCCAGCAGCTTGGGCCAGGTCCGCGCTGAAGCTTTCTTT.